This TCR beta chain was identified in a study of shared clonotypes between healthy human individuals. Naive-designated CD8 cells lacked CD45RO, were positively enriched for CCR7, and omitted terminally differentiated effector memory CD45RA+ cells. Broader study findings: Genetic and exposure-history diversity was limited by the small donor number. Although depth was large, rarefaction showed that sequencing of the sorted subsets was incomplete. Clonotypes which were not shared had lower generation probabilities than clonotypes that all four donors shared. The sharing of about 5% of naive CD4 clonotypes was seen across several donors.

In germline, CDR1 is SGHVS, CDR2 FNYEAQ. The CDR3 runs 15 residues. Losses at the gene ends were 5 bases for V and 1 base for J; bases not matched to a gene: 4. TCRdb keeps only in-frame clones here, not all; method: immunoSEQ multiplex PCR. Among roughly 2,000,000 clones listed, roughly 94% were seen once. With respect to this clone: What it binds is unknown.

This receptor was taken from a man aged 18 to 30 in good health. This rearrangement joins TRBV7-6 to TRBJ2-3; 9 nucleotides match TRBD2. The specimen sequenced was naive CD8+ T cells sorted from blood. The CDR3 DNA is TGTGCCAGCAGCGGCCGGACTAGCGGCACAGATACGCAGTATTTT. Protein product: CASSGRTSGTDTQYF.